This T cell receptor (beta chain) stems from a study of chemoradiotherapy in HPV16-positive cancers. General observations from the study: Candidate HPV-specific clones and E7-related TCR motifs grew in tumor during treatment.

V lost 2 bases, J lost 2 bases, and 13 bases lay in between. CDR1 and CDR2 (germline): SEHNR, FQNEAQ (reference sequence). This CDR3 has 16 residues. Sequencing was performed with immunoSEQ multiplex PCR; in TCRdb, only in-frame clones are kept and a portion is missing. This table has over a thousand clones, roughly 86% appearing once. On this clone itself: Its antigen remains unknown.

This sequence originates from a human donor with HPV-associated anogenital cancer. The material sequenced was tumor tissue, taken from a patient who underwent chemoradiotherapy. The V gene is TRBV7-9, the J gene TRBJ2-1; D might be TRBD2 (5 bases). The chain's CDR3 is CASSLKGVSTYNEQFF. The CDR3 bases are TGTGCCAGCAGCTTAAAGGGAGTCTCCACCTACAATGAGCAGTTCTTC.